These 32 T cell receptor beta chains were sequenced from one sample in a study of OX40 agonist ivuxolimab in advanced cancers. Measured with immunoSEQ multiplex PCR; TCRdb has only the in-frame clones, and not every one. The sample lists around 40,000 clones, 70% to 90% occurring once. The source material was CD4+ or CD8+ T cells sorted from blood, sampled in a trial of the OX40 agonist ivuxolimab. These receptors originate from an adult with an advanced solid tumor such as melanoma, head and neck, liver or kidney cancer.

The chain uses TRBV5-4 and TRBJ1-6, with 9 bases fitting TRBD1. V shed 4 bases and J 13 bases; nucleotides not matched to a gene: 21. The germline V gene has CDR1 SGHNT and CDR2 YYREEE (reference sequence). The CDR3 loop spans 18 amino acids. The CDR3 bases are TGTGCCAGCAGCGCACCGGGACAGGGTATTATTTTAGCGGTGCCCCTCCACTTT. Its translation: CASSAPGQGIILAVPLHF.

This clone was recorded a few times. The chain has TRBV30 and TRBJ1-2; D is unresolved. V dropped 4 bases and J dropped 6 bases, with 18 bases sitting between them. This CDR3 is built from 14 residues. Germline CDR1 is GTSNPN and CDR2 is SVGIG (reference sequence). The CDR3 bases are TGTGCCTGGACCTGGACGGATCCTTGGGATGGCTACACCTTC. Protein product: CAWTWTDPWDGYTF.

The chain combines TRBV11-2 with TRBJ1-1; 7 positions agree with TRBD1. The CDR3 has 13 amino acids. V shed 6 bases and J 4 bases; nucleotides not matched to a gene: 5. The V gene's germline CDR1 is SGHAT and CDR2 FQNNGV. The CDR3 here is CASSPPGGTEAFF. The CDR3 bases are TGTGCCAGCAGTCCCCCAGGGGGCACTGAAGCTTTCTTT.

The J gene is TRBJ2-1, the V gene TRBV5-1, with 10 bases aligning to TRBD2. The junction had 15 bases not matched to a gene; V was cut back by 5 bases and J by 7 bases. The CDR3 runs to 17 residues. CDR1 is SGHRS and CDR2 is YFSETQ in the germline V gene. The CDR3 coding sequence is TGCGCCAGCAGTTTTTTTTTACTAGCGGGATACGGAAATGAGCAGTTCTTC. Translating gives CASSFFLLAGYGNEQFF.

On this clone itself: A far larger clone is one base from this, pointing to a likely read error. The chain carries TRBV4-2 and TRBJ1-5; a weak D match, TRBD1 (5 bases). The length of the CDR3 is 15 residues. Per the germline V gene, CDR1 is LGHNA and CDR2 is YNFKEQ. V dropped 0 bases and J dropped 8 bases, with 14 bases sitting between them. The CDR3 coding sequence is TGTGCCAGCAGCCAAGAGGAGGGGATCCGGGAGCCCCAGCATTTT. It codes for CASSQEEGIREPQHF.

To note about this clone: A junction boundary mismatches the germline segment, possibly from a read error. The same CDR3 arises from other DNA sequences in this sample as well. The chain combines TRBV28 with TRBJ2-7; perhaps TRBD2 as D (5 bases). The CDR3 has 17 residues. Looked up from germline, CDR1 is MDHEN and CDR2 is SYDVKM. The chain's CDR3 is CASSPRLRARRTYEQYF. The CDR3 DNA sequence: TGTGCTAGCAGTCCACGCCTGAGGGCCCGGAGAACCTACGAGCAGTACTTC. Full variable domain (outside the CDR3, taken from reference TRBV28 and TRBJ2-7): DVKVTQSSRYLVKRTGEKVFLECVQDMDHENMFWYRQDPGLGLRLIYFSYDVKMKEKGDIPEGYSVSREKKERFSLILESASTNQTSMYLCASSPRLRARRTYEQYFGPGTRLTVT.

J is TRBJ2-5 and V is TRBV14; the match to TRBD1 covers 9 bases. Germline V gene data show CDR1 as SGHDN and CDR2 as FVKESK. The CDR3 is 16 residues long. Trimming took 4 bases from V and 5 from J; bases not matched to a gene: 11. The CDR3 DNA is TGTGCCAGCAGCCCTCTACCGGGACAGGGTGCGGAGACCCAGTACTTC. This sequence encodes CASSPLPGQGAETQYF.

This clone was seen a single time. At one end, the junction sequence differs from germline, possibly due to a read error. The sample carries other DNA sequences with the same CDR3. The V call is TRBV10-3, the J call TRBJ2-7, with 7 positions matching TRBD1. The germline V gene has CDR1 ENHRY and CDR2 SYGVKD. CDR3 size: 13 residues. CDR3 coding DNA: TGTGCCATCAGCGGGGACAGCCCCTATGAGCAGTACTTC. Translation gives CAISGDSPYEQYF.

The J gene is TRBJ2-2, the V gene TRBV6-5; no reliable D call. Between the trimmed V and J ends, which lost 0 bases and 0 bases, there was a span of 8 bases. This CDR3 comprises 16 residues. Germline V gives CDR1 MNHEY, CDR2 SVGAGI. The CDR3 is CASSYSGSANTGELFF. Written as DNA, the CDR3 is TGTGCCAGCAGTTACTCGGGCAGCGCGAACACCGGGGAGCTGTTTTTT.

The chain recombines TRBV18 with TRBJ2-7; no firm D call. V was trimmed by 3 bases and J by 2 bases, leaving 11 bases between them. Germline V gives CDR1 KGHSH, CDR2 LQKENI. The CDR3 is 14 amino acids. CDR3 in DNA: TGTGCCAGCTCACCCCCGGCCATGCCCTACGAGCAGTACTTC. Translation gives CASSPPAMPYEQYF.

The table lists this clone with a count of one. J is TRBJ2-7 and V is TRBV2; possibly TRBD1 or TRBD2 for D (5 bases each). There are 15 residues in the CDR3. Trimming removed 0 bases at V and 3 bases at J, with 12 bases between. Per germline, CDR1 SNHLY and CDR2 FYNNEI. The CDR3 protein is CASSEALPGSYEQYF. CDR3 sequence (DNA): TGTGCCAGCAGTGAAGCGCTTCCAGGGAGCTACGAGCAGTACTTC.

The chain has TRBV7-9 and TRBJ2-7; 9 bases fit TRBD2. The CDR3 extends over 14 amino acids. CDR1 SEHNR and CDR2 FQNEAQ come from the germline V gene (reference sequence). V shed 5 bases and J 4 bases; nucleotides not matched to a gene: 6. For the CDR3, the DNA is TGTGCCAGCAGCCCGCCTAGCGGGGTTTACGAGCAGTACTTC. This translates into CASSPPSGVYEQYF.

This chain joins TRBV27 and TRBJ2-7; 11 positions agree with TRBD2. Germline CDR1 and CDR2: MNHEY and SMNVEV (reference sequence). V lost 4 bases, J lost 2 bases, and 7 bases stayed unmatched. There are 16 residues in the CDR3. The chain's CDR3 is CASSSRLAGRAYEQYF. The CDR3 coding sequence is TGTGCCAGCAGTTCCCGACTAGCGGGACGCGCCTACGAGCAGTACTTC.

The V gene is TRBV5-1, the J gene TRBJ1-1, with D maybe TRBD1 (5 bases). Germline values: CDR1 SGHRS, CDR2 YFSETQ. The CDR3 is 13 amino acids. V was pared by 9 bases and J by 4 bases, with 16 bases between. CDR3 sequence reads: CATQEVGATEAFF. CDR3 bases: TGCGCCACCCAGGAGGTTGGGGCCACTGAAGCTTTCTTT.

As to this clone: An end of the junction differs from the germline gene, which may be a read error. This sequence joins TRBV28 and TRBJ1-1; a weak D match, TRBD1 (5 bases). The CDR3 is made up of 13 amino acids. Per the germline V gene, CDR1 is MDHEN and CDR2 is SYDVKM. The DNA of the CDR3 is TGTGCCAGCAGCCGGGACGTGAACATTGAAGCTTTCTTT. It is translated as CASSRDVNIEAFF. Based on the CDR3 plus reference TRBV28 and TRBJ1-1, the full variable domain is DVKVTQSSRYLVKRTGEKVFLECVQDMDHENMFWYRQDPGLGLRLIYFSYDVKMKEKGDIPEGYSVSREKKERFSLILESASTNQTSMYLCASSRDVNIEAFFGQGTRLTVV.

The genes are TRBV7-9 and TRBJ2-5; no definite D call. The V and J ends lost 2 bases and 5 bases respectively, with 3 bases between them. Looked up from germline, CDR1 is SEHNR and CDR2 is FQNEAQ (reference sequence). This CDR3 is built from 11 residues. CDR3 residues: CASSLIETQYF. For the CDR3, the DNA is TGTGCCAGCAGCTTAATCGAGACCCAGTACTTC.

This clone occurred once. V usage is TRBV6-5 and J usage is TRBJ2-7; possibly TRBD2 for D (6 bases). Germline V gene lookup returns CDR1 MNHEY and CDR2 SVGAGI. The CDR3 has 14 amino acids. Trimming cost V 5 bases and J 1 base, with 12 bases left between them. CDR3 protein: CASSKQLASYEQYF. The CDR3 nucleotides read TGTGCCAGCAGTAAACAACTAGCTTCCTACGAGCAGTACTTC.

This CDR3 reads CASTQGLGENTEAFF. CDR3 DNA sequence: TGTGCCAGCACCCAGGGGCTTGGAGAGAACACTGAAGCTTTCTTT. This rearrangement joins TRBV6-6 to TRBJ1-1; tentatively, D is TRBD1 (6 bases). Between the trimmed V and J ends, which lost 7 bases and 1 base, there was a span of 16 bases. The V gene's germline CDR1 is MNHNY and CDR2 SVGAGI (reference sequence). CDR3 length equals 15 residues.

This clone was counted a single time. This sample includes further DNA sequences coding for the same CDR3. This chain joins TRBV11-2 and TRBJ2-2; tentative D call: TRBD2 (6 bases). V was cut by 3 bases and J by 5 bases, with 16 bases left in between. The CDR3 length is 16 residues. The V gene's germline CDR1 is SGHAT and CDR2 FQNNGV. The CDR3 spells CASSFTSGAGTGELFF. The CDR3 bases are TGTGCCAGCAGCTTTACTAGTGGGGCGGGGACCGGGGAGCTGTTTTTT.

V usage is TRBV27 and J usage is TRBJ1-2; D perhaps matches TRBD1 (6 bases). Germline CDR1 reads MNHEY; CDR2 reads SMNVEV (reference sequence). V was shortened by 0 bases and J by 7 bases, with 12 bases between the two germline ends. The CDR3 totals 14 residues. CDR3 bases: TGTGCCAGCAGTTTATCCGGGGGGGCAGGTGGCTACACCTTC. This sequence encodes CASSLSGGAGGYTF.

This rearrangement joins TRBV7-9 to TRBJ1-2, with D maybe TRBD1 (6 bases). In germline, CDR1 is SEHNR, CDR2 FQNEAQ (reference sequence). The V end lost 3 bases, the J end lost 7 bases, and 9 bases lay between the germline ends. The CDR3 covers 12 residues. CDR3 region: CASSLGGFGYTF. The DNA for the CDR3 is TGTGCCAGCAGCTTGGGGGGCTTTGGCTACACCTTC.

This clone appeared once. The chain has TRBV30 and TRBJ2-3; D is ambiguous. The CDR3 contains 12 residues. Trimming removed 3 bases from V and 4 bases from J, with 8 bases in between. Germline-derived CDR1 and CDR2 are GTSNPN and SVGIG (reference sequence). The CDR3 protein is CAWSVGADTQYF. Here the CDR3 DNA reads TGTGCCTGGAGCGTGGGCGCAGATACGCAGTATTTT.

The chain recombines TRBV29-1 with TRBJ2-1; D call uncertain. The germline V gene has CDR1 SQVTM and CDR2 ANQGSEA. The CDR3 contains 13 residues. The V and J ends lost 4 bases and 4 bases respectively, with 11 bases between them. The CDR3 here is CSVARFSYNEQFF. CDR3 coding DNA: TGCAGCGTTGCTAGGTTCAGTTACAATGAGCAGTTCTTC.

CDR3 region: CASRVGGRGGEQFF. The CDR3 nucleotides read TGTGCCAGCAGGGTGGGAGGCAGGGGAGGTGAGCAGTTCTTC. The chain employs TRBV28 and TRBJ2-1; D could derive from TRBD1 or TRBD2 (6 bases each). V was cut by 6 bases and J by 9 bases, with 18 bases left in between. The V gene's germline CDR1 is MDHEN and CDR2 SYDVKM. The CDR3 runs 14 residues. The full variable domain, with the rest looked up from reference TRBV28 and TRBJ2-1, is DVKVTQSSRYLVKRTGEKVFLECVQDMDHENMFWYRQDPGLGLRLIYFSYDVKMKEKGDIPEGYSVSREKKERFSLILESASTNQTSMYLCASRVGGRGGEQFFGPGTRLTVL.

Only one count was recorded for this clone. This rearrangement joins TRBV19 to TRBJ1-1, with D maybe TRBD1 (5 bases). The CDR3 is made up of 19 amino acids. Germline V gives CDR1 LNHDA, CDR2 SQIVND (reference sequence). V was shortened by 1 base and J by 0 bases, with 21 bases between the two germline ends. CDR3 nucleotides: TGTGCCAGTAGTATAGCATTCCAAGAGACAGCCTCCATGAACACTGAAGCTTTCTTT. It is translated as CASSIAFQETASMNTEAFF.

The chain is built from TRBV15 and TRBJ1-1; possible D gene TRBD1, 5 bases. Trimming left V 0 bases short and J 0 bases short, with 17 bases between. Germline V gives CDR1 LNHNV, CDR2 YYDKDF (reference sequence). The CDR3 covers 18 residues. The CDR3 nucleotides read TGTGCCACCAGCAGAGATAAGAGGGTTGGGGGGATGAACACTGAAGCTTTCTTT. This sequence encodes CATSRDKRVGGMNTEAFF.

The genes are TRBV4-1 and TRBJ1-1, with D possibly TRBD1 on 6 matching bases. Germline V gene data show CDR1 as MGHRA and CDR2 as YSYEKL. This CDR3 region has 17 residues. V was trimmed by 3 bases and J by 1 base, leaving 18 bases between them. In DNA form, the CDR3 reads TGCGCCAGCAGCCAGGTAGGGGGAAGGAATTGGAACACTGAAGCTTTCTTT. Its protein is CASSQVGGRNWNTEAFF.

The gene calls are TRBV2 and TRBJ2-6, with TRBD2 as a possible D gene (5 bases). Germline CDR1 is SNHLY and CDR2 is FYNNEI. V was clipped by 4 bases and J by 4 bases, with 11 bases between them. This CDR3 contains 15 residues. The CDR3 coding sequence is TGTGCCAGCAGTGGTACGGGGTCCGGGGCCAACGTCCTGACTTTC. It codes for CASSGTGSGANVLTF.

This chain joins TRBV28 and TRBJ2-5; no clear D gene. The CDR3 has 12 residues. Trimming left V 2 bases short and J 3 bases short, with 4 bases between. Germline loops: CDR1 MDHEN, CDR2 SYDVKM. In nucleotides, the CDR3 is TGTGCCAGCAGTTTAGAGGAAGAGACCCAGTACTTC. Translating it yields CASSLEEETQYF.

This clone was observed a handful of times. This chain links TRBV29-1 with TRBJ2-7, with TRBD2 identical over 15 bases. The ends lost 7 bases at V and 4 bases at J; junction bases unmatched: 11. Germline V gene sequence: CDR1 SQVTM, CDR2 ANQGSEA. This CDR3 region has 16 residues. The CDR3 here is CSAFGLAGGHRYEQYF. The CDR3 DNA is TGCAGCGCCTTCGGACTAGCGGGAGGGCACCGGTACGAGCAGTACTTC.

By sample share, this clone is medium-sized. In nucleotides, the CDR3 is TGTGCCAGCAGCCAAGAAACGCAGACCGATGAGCAGTTCTTC. The encoded protein is CASSQETQTDEQFF. V gene TRBV4-2 combines with J gene TRBJ2-1; no definite D call. CDR1 and CDR2 from the germline V gene are LGHNA and YNFKEQ. This CDR3 has 14 residues. V was trimmed by 0 bases and J by 8 bases, leaving 11 bases between them.

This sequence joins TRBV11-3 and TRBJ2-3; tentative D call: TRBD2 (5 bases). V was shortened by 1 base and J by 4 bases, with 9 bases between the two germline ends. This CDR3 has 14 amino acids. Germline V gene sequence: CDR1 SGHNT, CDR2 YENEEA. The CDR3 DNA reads TGTGCCAGCAGCTTAGCGATTAGCGCAGATACGCAGTATTTT. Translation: CASSLAISADTQYF. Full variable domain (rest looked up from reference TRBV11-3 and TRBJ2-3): EAGVVQSPRYKIIEKKQPVAFWCNPISGHNTLYWYLQNLGQGPELLIRYENEEAVDDSQLPKDRFSAERLKGVDSTLKIQPAELGDSAVYLCASSLAISADTQYFGPGTRLTVL.